This TCR beta chain was sequenced during a study of T cells in Graves' hyperthyroidism and ophthalmopathy. About the study: Peripheral blood specimens were obtained at initial diagnosis, prior to any treatment. Study-level results: In the blood, most expanded thyroid clonotypes above 0.001 appeared as well.

This CDR3 is built from 16 residues. Per germline, CDR1 LNHDA and CDR2 SQIVND (reference sequence). The germline V and J ends were trimmed by 4 bases and 2 bases, with 14 bases remaining between them. As to this clonotype: What it binds is unknown.

Template material for amplifying TCR beta CDR3 regions consisted of RNA transcripts. First-round RT-PCR with HTBI primers amplified the TCR CDR3 region. TCRdb called the multiplex PCR reads again in MiXCR, with one record for every CDR3 protein. The profile shows 500,000 to 650,000 distinct CDR3 sequences, about 14% of them singletons. This receptor was taken from a woman aged 45-60 years with Graves' ophthalmopathy. The V and J genes are TRBV19 and TRBJ2-2; D might be TRBD1 (6 bases). Sequenced sample: blood. CDR3 sequence (DNA): TGTGCCAGTAGTACATCTACAGGGAGAAACACCGGGGAGCTGTTTTTT. The encoded protein is CASSTSTGRNTGELFF.